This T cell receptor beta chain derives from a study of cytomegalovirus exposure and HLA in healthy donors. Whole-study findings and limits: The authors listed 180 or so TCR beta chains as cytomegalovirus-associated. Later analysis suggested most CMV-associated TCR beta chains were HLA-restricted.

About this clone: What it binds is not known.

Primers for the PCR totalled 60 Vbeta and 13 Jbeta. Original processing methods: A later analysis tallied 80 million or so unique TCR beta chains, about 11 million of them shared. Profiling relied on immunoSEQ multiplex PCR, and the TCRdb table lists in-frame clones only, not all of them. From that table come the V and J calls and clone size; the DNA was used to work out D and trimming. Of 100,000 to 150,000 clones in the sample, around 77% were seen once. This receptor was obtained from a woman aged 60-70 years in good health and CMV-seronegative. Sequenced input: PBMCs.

The DNA for the CDR3 is TGCGCCAGCAGCTCTCAGACAGGGGATTACAATGAGCAGTTCTTC. This sequence encodes CASSSQTGDYNEQFF. The gene calls are TRBV5-1 and TRBJ2-1; TRBD1 matches at 8 bases. Unmatched junction bases numbered 6, after V lost 3 bases and J lost 4 bases. Germline V gene data show CDR1 as SGHRS and CDR2 as YFSETQ. The CDR3 totals 15 residues.